Listed below are T cell receptor beta chains from one sample, sequenced in a study of human T cells and chemical hapten exposure. TCRdb redid the calling of the RACE reads with MiXCR, one entry per CDR3 protein. In the table there are approximately 80,000 distinct CDR3 sequences, around 9.6% of which are singletons. Sequenced material: whole blood, taken in connection with sensitization to the hapten diphenylcyclopropenone (DPC). These receptors all come from a woman in her thirties with alopecia areata. Some clones in this sample may be carry-over from other donors' samples. The CDR3 runs from the conserved cysteine through the conserved F or W. A D gene is named only where the DNA matches it firmly. Clone size is shown for a subset of rows, as once, few, many or a class of expanded clone.

NA	17	TRBJ2-6	NA	TRBV7-2	CASSRRVQSSGANVLTF	TGTGCCAGCAGTAGAAGGGTTCAGAGCTCTGGGGCCAACGTCCTGACTTTC
TRBD2	15	TRBJ2-3	few	TRBV6-4	CASSPGTSDTDTQYF	TGTGCCAGCAGCCCTGGGACTAGCGACACAGATACGCAGTATTTT
TRBD1	17	TRBJ1-1	many	TRBV5-6	CASSPPDRAGLGTEAFF	TGTGCCAGCAGCCCACCGGACAGGGCGGGACTAGGGACTGAAGCTTTCTTT
TRBD1	15	TRBJ1-3	NA	TRBV3-1	CASRADRASGNTIYF	TGTGCCAGCAGAGCTGACAGGGCCTCTGGAAACACCATATATTTT
NA	12	TRBJ1-2	many	TRBV29-1	CSVGSPEYGYTF	TGCAGCGTTGGTTCACCCGAGTATGGCTACACCTTC
NA	19	TRBJ1-1	many	TRBV12-2	CASRLNFRHFGKVNTEAFF	TGTGCAAGTCGCTTAAATTTCCGCCATTTTGGCAAGGTGAACACTGAAGCTTTCTTT
NA	11	TRBJ2-3	many	TRBV6-1	CASSEADTQYF	TGTGCCAGCAGTGAAGCAGATACGCAGTATTTT
TRBD2	16	TRBJ2-5	NA	TRBV20-1	CSAPTRLAGSQETQYF	TGCAGTGCTCCCACCCGACTAGCGGGATCCCAAGAGACCCAGTACTTC
TRBD1	14	TRBJ1-2	many	TRBV20-1	CSASLPGGGYGYTF	TGCAGTGCTAGTCTCCCAGGGGGAGGCTATGGCTACACCTTC
NA	12	TRBJ2-1	few	TRBV28	CASSLALHEQFF	TGTGCCAGCAGTTTAGCCCTGCATGAGCAGTTCTTC
TRBD1	17	TRBJ2-6	many	TRBV6-2/TRBV6-3	CASNEATGGTGANVLTF	TGTGCCAGCAACGAAGCTACAGGGGGAACTGGGGCCAACGTCCTGACTTTC
NA	11	TRBJ2-7	many	TRBV15	CATSKGYEQYF	TGTGCCACCAGCAAGGGGTATGAGCAGTACTTC
NA	14	TRBJ1-1	NA	TRBV4-1	CASSQDWGTTEAFF	TGCGCCAGCAGCCAAGACTGGGGTACCACTGAAGCTTTCTTT
NA	13	TRBJ1-3	many	TRBV27	CASSFANGNTIYF	TGTGCCAGCAGTTTCGCAAATGGAAACACCATATATTTT
NA	14	TRBJ1-5	few	TRBV2	CASSSQGNNQPQHF	TGTGCCAGCAGTTCACAGGGAAACAATCAGCCCCAGCATTTT
TRBD2	17	TRBJ2-2	many	TRBV11-1	CASSLRASGVDTGELFF	TGTGCCAGCAGCTTAAGGGCTAGCGGGGTCGACACCGGGGAGCTGTTTTTT
NA	14	TRBJ1-1	many	TRBV3-1	CASNDGGVWTEAFF	TGTGCCAGCAATGACGGGGGAGTCTGGACTGAAGCTTTCTTT
NA	14	TRBJ2-3	many	TRBV28	CASRWGRASDTQYF	TGTGCCAGCAGGTGGGGAAGGGCATCAGATACGCAGTATTTT
TRBD2	18	TRBJ2-1	few	TRBV18	CASSPPTGLAGVGNEQFF	TGTGCCAGCTCACCACCCACCGGACTAGCGGGGGTGGGCAATGAGCAGTTCTTC
TRBD2	18	TRBJ2-5	many	TRBV9	CASSPRTFGSGGQETQYF	TGTGCCAGCAGCCCCCGAACGTTCGGTAGCGGGGGCCAAGAGACCCAGTACTTC
NA	13	TRBJ1-1	NA	TRBV9	CASSTQGNTEAFF	TGTGCCAGCAGCACACAGGGAAACACTGAAGCTTTCTTT
NA	14	TRBJ1-2	many	TRBV18	CASSPPQGGYGYTF	TGTGCCAGCTCACCACCACAGGGAGGCTATGGCTACACCTTC
TRBD2	16	TRBJ2-5	many	TRBV4-2	CASSQLGLAGPGSQYF	TGTGCCAGCAGCCAACTCGGACTAGCGGGCCCAGGGTCCCAGTACTTC
NA	13	TRBJ1-5	many	TRBV6-5	CASSLTGLQPQHF	TGTGCCAGCAGCCTTACAGGGCTTCAGCCCCAGCATTTT
NA	15	TRBJ1-4	many	TRBV7-8	CASSAYRSTNEKLFF	TGTGCCAGCAGCGCGTACAGATCAACTAATGAAAAACTGTTTTTT
TRBD2	13	TRBJ2-5	many	TRBV30	CAWGSGGPKTQYF	TGTGCCTGGGGAAGCGGGGGGCCTAAGACCCAGTACTTC
NA	12	TRBJ2-3	NA	TRBV19	CASSSQRDTQYF	TGTGCCAGTAGTAGCCAGCGAGATACGCAGTATTTT
NA	13	TRBJ1-2	many	TRBV27	CASSWGRVGRYTF	TGTGCCAGCAGTTGGGGGAGGGTGGGACGCTACACCTTC
TRBD1	13	TRBJ2-5	many	TRBV5-4	CASSSDRAETQYF	TGTGCCAGCAGCTCGGACAGGGCAGAGACCCAGTACTTC
NA	15	TRBJ1-5	NA	TRBV7-9	CAIPAGDGSNQPQHF	TGTGCTATACCAGCCGGGGACGGCTCCAATCAGCCCCAGCATTTT
TRBD1	14	TRBJ2-1	few	TRBV4-2	CASSQPTGFNEQFF	TGTGCCAGCAGCCAACCGACAGGGTTCAATGAGCAGTTCTTC
NA	15	TRBJ2-3	NA	TRBV6-2/TRBV6-3	CASSYPGTSTDTQYF	TGTGCCAGCAGTTACCCAGGGACTAGCACAGATACGCAGTATTTT
NA	15	TRBJ1-1	NA	TRBV7-9	CASSTSPTGSTEAFF	TGTGCCAGCAGCACGAGCCCAACAGGGTCCACTGAAGCTTTCTTT
TRBD1	14	TRBJ1-4	NA	TRBV7-8	CASSLGQGEEKLFF	TGTGCCAGCAGCTTAGGGCAGGGGGAGGAAAAACTGTTTTTT
NA	16	TRBJ2-2	many	TRBV5-1	CASSLVVGSKSGELFF	TGCGCCAGCAGCTTGGTGGTTGGTTCCAAATCCGGGGAGCTGTTTTTT
NA	14	TRBJ2-1	few	TRBV7-2	CASSLASGRNEQFF	TGTGCCAGCAGCCTAGCGTCAGGGAGGAATGAGCAGTTCTTC
TRBD2	16	TRBJ2-1	many	TRBV2	CASSLSGLAPNNEQFF	TGTGCCAGCAGTCTCTCTGGACTAGCGCCCAACAATGAGCAGTTCTTC